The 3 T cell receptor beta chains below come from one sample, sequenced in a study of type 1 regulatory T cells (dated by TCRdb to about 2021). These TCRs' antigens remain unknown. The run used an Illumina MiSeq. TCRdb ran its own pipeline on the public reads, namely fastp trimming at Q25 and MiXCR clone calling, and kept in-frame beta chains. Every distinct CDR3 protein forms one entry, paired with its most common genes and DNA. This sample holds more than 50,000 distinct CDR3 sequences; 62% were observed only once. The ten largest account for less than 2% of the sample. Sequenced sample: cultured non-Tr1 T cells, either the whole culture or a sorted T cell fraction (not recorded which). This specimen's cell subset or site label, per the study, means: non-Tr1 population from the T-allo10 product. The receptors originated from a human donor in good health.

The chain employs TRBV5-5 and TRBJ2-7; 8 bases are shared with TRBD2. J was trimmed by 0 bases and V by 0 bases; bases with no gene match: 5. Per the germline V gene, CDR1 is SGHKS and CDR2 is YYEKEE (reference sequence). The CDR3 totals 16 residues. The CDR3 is CASSLAPSGYSYEQYF. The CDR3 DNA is TGTGCCAGCAGCTTGGCTCCTAGCGGGTACTCCTACGAGCAGTACTTC.

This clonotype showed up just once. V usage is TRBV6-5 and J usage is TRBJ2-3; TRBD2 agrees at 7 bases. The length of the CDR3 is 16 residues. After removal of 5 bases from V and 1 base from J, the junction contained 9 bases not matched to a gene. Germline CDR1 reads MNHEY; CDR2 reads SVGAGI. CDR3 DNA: TGTGCCAGCAGTAGGGACCCGGGAGGACGCACAGATACGCAGTATTTT. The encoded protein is CASSRDPGGRTDTQYF.

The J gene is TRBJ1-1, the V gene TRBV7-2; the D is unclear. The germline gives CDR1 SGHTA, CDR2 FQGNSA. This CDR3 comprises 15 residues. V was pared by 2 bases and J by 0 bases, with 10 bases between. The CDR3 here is CASSLNRQLNTEAFF. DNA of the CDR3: TGTGCCAGCAGCTTAAATCGGCAATTGAACACTGAAGCTTTCTTT.